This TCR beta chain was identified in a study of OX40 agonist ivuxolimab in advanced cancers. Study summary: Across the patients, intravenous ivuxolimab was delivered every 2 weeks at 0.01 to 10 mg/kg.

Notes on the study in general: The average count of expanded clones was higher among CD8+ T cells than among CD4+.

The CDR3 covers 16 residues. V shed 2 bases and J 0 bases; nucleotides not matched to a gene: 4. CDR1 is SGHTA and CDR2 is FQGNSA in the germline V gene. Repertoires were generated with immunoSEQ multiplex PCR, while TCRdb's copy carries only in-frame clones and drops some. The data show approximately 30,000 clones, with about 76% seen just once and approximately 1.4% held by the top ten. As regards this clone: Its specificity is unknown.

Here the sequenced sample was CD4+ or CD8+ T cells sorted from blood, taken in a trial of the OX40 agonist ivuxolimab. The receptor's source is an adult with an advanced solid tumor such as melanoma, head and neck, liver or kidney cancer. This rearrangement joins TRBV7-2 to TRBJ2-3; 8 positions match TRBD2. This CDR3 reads CASSLNAGGSTDTQYF. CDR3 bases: TGTGCCAGCAGCTTAAATGCGGGGGGTAGCACAGATACGCAGTATTTT. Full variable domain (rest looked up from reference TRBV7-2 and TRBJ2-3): GAGVSQSPSNKVTEKGKDVELRCDPISGHTALYWYRQSLGQGLEFLIYFQGNSAPDKSGLPSDRFSAERTGGSVSTLTIQRTQQEDSAVYLCASSLNAGGSTDTQYFGPGTRLTVL.